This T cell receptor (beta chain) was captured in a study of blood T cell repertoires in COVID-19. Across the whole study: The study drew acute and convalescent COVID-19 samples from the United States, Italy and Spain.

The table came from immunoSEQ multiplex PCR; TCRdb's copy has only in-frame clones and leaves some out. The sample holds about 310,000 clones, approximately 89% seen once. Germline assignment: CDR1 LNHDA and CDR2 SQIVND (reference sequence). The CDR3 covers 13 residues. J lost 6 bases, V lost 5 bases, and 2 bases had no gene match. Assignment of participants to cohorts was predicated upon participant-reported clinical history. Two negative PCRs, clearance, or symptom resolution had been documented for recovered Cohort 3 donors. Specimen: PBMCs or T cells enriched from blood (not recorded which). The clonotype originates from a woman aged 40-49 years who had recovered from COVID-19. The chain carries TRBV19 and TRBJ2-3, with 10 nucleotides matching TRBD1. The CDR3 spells CASSPGQGDTQYF. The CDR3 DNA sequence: TGTGCCAGTAGTCCGGGACAGGGGGATACGCAGTATTTT.